The TCR beta chain under discussion was sequenced for a study of blood T cell repertoires in COVID-19. Profiling relied on immunoSEQ multiplex PCR, and the TCRdb table lists in-frame clones only, not all of them. The sample consists of roughly 150,000 clones, approximately 80% of them appearing once. Sequencing input: peripheral blood. The TCR sequence derives from a man aged 55 to 70 with acute or convalescent COVID-19.

CDR3 nucleotides: TGCGCCAGCAGCTTGGGGACTACTCAAGAGACCCAGTACTTC. Its translation: CASSLGTTQETQYF. The chain combines TRBV5-1 with TRBJ2-5, with D possibly being TRBD2 (6 bases). Trimming took off 0 bases at V and 2 bases at J, with 8 bases between the two ends. Germline V CDR1 and CDR2: SGHRS, YFSETQ. This CDR3 comprises 14 residues.